This T cell receptor (beta chain) was sequenced for a study of blood T cell repertoires in COVID-19. Study details: Acute and convalescent COVID-19 samples came from the United States, Italy and Spain. The analysed material was cDNA or gDNA that came from T cells, B-cell-depleted T cells, or PBMCs.

V shed 2 bases and J shed 2 bases, with 9 bases lying between them. Looked up from germline, CDR1 is GTSNPN and CDR2 is SVGIG (reference sequence). The CDR3 extends over 13 amino acids. Methods used by the authors: For nucleated cells, counts were estimated from reference gene primer amplification. Using immunoSEQ multiplex PCR, the repertoire was profiled, and TCRdb retains in-frame clones only, with some absent. V, J and clone size are taken as reported in that table, and D and trimming were inferred from the DNA itself. This repertoire shows around 57,000 clones, about nine tenths found once; its top ten account for 7% to 10%.

The source of this sequence is a man aged 50 to 59 with active COVID-19. The chain links TRBV30 to TRBJ1-1; D gene ambiguous. The sample comprised peripheral blood. For the CDR3, the DNA is TGTGCCTGGAGTCTTCCAGGTAACACTGAAGCTTTCTTT. This translates into CAWSLPGNTEAFF.